One and the same sample provided the 6 T cell receptor beta chains below, sequenced in a study of blood T cell repertoires in COVID-19. Some clones are missing from TCRdb's copy, which holds only in-frame ones; the method was immunoSEQ multiplex PCR. The sample gives around 200,000 clones, roughly four fifths of which show up once; around an eighth is in the top ten. Sequenced material: peripheral blood. These receptors all stem from a man aged 50 to 60 who had recovered from COVID-19.

This clone has a single count. The chain is built from TRBV11-3 and TRBJ1-3, with D unresolved. The germline V gene has CDR1 SGHNT and CDR2 YENEEA. The CDR3 length is 13 residues. V was trimmed by 4 bases and J by 2 bases, leaving 6 bases between them. CDR3 region: CASSSVAGNTIYF. DNA of the CDR3: TGTGCCAGCAGCTCAGTCGCTGGAAACACCATATATTTT. The full variable domain, rest sourced from reference TRBV11-3 and TRBJ1-3, is EAGVVQSPRYKIIEKKQPVAFWCNPISGHNTLYWYLQNLGQGPELLIRYENEEAVDDSQLPKDRFSAERLKGVDSTLKIQPAELGDSAVYLCASSSVAGNTIYFGEGSWLTVV.

This clone turned up a few times. The chain couples TRBV21-1 to TRBJ2-5; TRBD1, the table's D call, lacks a check against the DNA. TRBV21-1 is a listed pseudogene. The CDR3 is 17 residues long. The CDR3 region has the DNA TGTGCCAGCAGCAAAATTGAAGACAGCACCTGTAGAGAGACCCAGTACTTC. It translates to CASSKIEDSTCRETQYF.

This rearrangement joins TRBV25-1 to TRBJ1-5; D is undetermined. V was pared by 3 bases and J by 2 bases, with 8 bases between. Germline CDR1 and CDR2: MGHDK and SYGVNS. The CDR3 runs 14 residues. CDR3 region: CASSDAGRNQPQHF. The DNA for the CDR3 is TGTGCCAGCAGTGATGCGGGTCGCAATCAGCCCCAGCATTTT.

This rearrangement joins TRBV30 to TRBJ2-1; D might be TRBD2 (5 bases). The V and J ends lost 7 bases and 9 bases respectively, with 19 bases between them. The CDR3 is 13 residues long. The V gene's germline CDR1 is GTSNPN and CDR2 SVGIG (reference sequence). CDR3 nucleotides: TGTGCCTCAAGACTCCGCGGGTGGGGTGAGCAGTTCTTC. As protein: CASRLRGWGEQFF. Full variable domain (missing parts from reference TRBV30 and TRBJ2-1): SQTIHQWPATLVQPVGSPLSLECTVEGTSNPNLYWYRQAAGRGLQLLFYSVGIGQISSEVPQNLSASRPQDRQFILSSKKLLLSDSGFYLCASRLRGWGEQFFGPGTRLTVL.

A single count supports this clone. This CDR3 is CASSRLRTSGNEQFF. The CDR3 nucleotides are TGTGCCAGCAGCCGACTTCGGACTAGCGGGAATGAGCAGTTCTTC. The chain links TRBV14 to TRBJ2-1; 11 nucleotides match TRBD2. The CDR3 sequence is 15 residues long. Germline CDR1 is SGHDN and CDR2 is FVKESK. V shed 4 bases, J shed 7 bases, and the junction held 6 bases outside the gene matches.

The rearrangement joins TRBV19 to TRBJ2-7, with D maybe TRBD2 (6 bases). The V and J ends lost 4 bases and 2 bases respectively, with 12 bases between them. The CDR3 extends over 14 amino acids. Germline lookup yields CDR1 LNHDA and CDR2 SQIVND (reference sequence). Written as DNA, the CDR3 is TGTGCCAGTAGTAGCGGGATCGCGCCCTACGAGCAGTACTTC. Translating gives CASSSGIAPYEQYF.